A single sample gave rise to the 30 T cell receptor beta chains below, sequenced in a study of multiple sclerosis patients with progressive multifocal leukoencephalopathy. Clones were read by immunoSEQ multiplex PCR, and TCRdb kept only the in-frame ones, dropping some. This table holds 25,000 to 30,000 clones, 88% found once. Regarding time point: before natalizumab initiation. Sample: PBMCs. These receptors were collected from a human donor with multiple sclerosis.

In its sample, this clone was seen once. The chain combines TRBV6-6 with TRBJ1-1, with a possible D match to TRBD1 (5 bases). V gave up 1 base and J gave up 10 bases, with 10 bases separating them. Germline V gene sequence: CDR1 MNHNY, CDR2 SVGAGI (reference sequence). The CDR3 is 12 residues long. CDR3 DNA sequence: TGTGCCAGCAGTTACTTGGGGACGGGAGCTTTCTTT. Translating gives CASSYLGTGAFF.

The genes are TRBV28 and TRBJ2-7, with unresolved D. Germline CDR1 reads MDHEN; CDR2 reads SYDVKM. Trimming cost V 4 bases and J 2 bases, with 3 bases left between them. This CDR3 contains 11 residues. The CDR3 nucleotides are TGTGCCAGCAGTTCCACCTACGAGCAGTACTTC. Its translation is CASSSTYEQYF. Full variable domain (rest looked up from reference TRBV28 and TRBJ2-7): DVKVTQSSRYLVKRTGEKVFLECVQDMDHENMFWYRQDPGLGLRLIYFSYDVKMKEKGDIPEGYSVSREKKERFSLILESASTNQTSMYLCASSSTYEQYFGPGTRLTVT.

The DNA for the CDR3 is TGCGCCAGCAGCGGATCACAGGGCTACGAGCAGTACTTC. Protein: CASSGSQGYEQYF. The chain employs TRBV10-1 and TRBJ2-7; the D gene is possibly TRBD1 (6 bases). The V gene lost 6 bases and the J gene lost 3 bases, with 12 bases spanning the gap. This CDR3 region has 13 residues. Germline V lookup: CDR1 WNHNN, CDR2 SYGVQD (reference sequence).

This chain uses TRBV29-1 with TRBJ1-1; D may be TRBD1 (5 bases). The CDR3 has 10 residues. Germline V CDR1 and CDR2: SQVTM, ANQGSEA. The V gene lost 0 bases and the J gene lost 13 bases, with 9 bases spanning the gap. The CDR3 is CSVEDQGVFF. DNA of the CDR3: TGCAGCGTTGAAGATCAAGGGGTTTTCTTT.

The genes are TRBV7-9 and TRBJ2-1; D unclear. Germline assignment: CDR1 SEHNR and CDR2 FQNEAQ (reference sequence). The CDR3 has 16 residues. Trimming removed 1 base from V and 0 bases from J, with 10 bases in between. Written as DNA, the CDR3 is TGTGCCAGCAGCTTAGTCTCGTGGGCCTCCTACAATGAGCAGTTCTTC. It codes for CASSLVSWASYNEQFF.

In its sample, this clone was seen once. This chain joins TRBV28 and TRBJ2-5, with D unclear. Germline CDR1 reads MDHEN; CDR2 reads SYDVKM. With 3 bases removed from V and 1 base from J, the gap between germline ends came to 9 bases. CDR3 size: 14 residues. Written as DNA, the CDR3 is TGTGCCAGCAGTTTTCCAGGAGTCCAAGAGACCCAGTACTTC. Protein: CASSFPGVQETQYF.

The gene calls are TRBV10-3 and TRBJ2-5, with 8 bases that match TRBD1. The V gene end was trimmed by 6 bases and the J gene end by 5 bases; junction bases not matched to a gene: 8. The CDR3 runs to 14 residues. From germline, CDR1 is ENHRY and CDR2 SYGVKD. The CDR3 spells CAIRATGGAETQYF. CDR3 nucleotides: TGTGCCATCAGGGCCACAGGGGGAGCCGAGACCCAGTACTTC.

The V call is TRBV10-2, the J call TRBJ2-2; possibly TRBD1 for D (6 bases). The CDR3 length is 15 residues. The germline V gene has CDR1 WSHSY and CDR2 SAAADI. Trimming left V 8 bases short and J 0 bases short, with 13 bases between. The CDR3, as DNA: TGCGCCAGCCGCACACAGGGTACGAACACCGGGGAGCTGTTTTTT. Its translation is CASRTQGTNTGELFF.

This clone was counted once. The chain recombines TRBV6-1 with TRBJ1-1, with 9 bases aligning to TRBD1. This CDR3 has 15 residues. V dropped 5 bases and J dropped 1; count of bases not matched to a gene: 5. Germline V lookup: CDR1 MNHNS, CDR2 SASEGT. CDR3 sequence (DNA): TGTGCCAGCAGTTGGCCGGGACAGGGGAACACTGAAGCTTTCTTT. Amino acid sequence: CASSWPGQGNTEAFF.

This clone was picked up one time. This chain links TRBV10-1 with TRBJ2-3; either TRBD1 or TRBD2 may fit D (6 bases each). The CDR3 length is 14 residues. V dropped 6 bases and J dropped 1 base, with 11 bases sitting between them. Germline CDR1 is WNHNN and CDR2 is SYGVQD (reference sequence). In nucleotides, the CDR3 is TGCGCCAGCAGGCGGGACATTCGCACAGATACGCAGTATTTT. Its protein product is CASRRDIRTDTQYF.

The chain is built from TRBV27 and TRBJ2-7; 7 bases fit TRBD1. CDR3 length: 13 residues. The V and J ends lost 4 bases and 5 bases, in that order; junction bases with no gene match: 5. Germline loops: CDR1 MNHEY, CDR2 SMNVEV (reference sequence). The CDR3 nucleotides read TGTGCCAGCAGTTGGGACAGCAGAAACGAGCAGTACTTC. Protein: CASSWDSRNEQYF.

This sequence joins TRBV27 and TRBJ1-2; D is unresolved. V was pared by 5 bases and J by 3 bases, with 7 bases between. Per germline, CDR1 MNHEY and CDR2 SMNVEV (reference sequence). The CDR3 extends over 12 amino acids. In nucleotides, the CDR3 is TGTGCCAGCAGTGGTTGGGACTATGGCTACACCTTC. Translation gives CASSGWDYGYTF.

This chain uses TRBV27 with TRBJ2-7; D call uncertain. From germline, CDR1 is MNHEY and CDR2 SMNVEV (reference sequence). CDR3 length: 14 residues. Trimming cost V 8 bases and J 0 bases, with 14 bases left between them. The CDR3 protein is CASYPVGGSYEQYF. The CDR3 DNA follows: TGTGCCAGCTATCCGGTAGGCGGCTCCTACGAGCAGTACTTC.

The chain uses TRBV7-9 and TRBJ2-5, with 8 bases lining up with TRBD1. CDR3 length equals 16 residues. With 4 bases clipped from V and 5 bases from J, the junction kept 12 bases outside the gene matches. Germline assignment: CDR1 SEHNR and CDR2 FQNEAQ (reference sequence). The CDR3 bases are TGTGCCAGCAGCTCTCCAGGGGGCTCCTATCGGGAGACCCAGTACTTC. This translates into CASSSPGGSYRETQYF.

This clone came up once. The chain employs TRBV19 and TRBJ2-5; 8 bases agree with TRBD2. V was clipped by 7 bases and J by 4 bases; unmatched bases: 5. The CDR3 is made up of 13 amino acids. Looked up from germline, CDR1 is LNHDA and CDR2 is SQIVND (reference sequence). The CDR3 protein is CASTPGGSETQYF. CDR3 in DNA: TGTGCCAGTACTCCGGGAGGGTCAGAGACCCAGTACTTC.

The rearrangement uses TRBV6-1 and TRBJ1-5; D gene ambiguous. This CDR3 has 16 residues. Trimming stripped 4 bases from V and 3 bases from J, with 16 bases between. Germline CDR1 and CDR2: MNHNS and SASEGT. CDR3 sequence (DNA): TGTGCCAGCAGTGTTGGGAGTTCCAGCCCCAATCAGCCCCAGCATTTT. Its protein is CASSVGSSSPNQPQHF.

This chain connects TRBV6-4 to TRBJ2-3; tentative D call: TRBD2 (6 bases). CDR3 length: 14 residues. V dropped 3 bases and J dropped 2 bases, with 9 bases sitting between them. The germline V gene encodes CDR1 MRHNA and CDR2 SNTAGT. The CDR3 spells CASSEGLATDTQYF. CDR3 in DNA: TGTGCCAGCAGTGAGGGACTCGCCACAGATACGCAGTATTTT.

A single count supports this clone. The CDR3 DNA sequence: TGTGCCAGCTTCGGGACCCCATTGGAACTAGCGGGGGGGTTCGGATCCTACAATGAGCAGTTCTTC. Translation: CASFGTPLELAGGFGSYNEQFF. J is TRBJ2-1 and V is TRBV13; 13 bases map to TRBD2. This CDR3 has 22 residues. V was clipped by 8 bases and J by 1 base; unmatched bases: 23. CDR1 is PRHDT, CDR2 FYEKMQ, per germline (reference sequence).

V usage is TRBV21-1 and J usage is TRBJ1-3; the D call of TRBD1 is as the table states it, not checked on the DNA. TRBV21-1 has pseudogene status. CDR3 length: 16 residues. This CDR3 is CASSGTTGVNGNTIYF. For the CDR3, the DNA is TGTGCCAGCAGCGGTACGACAGGGGTGAACGGAAACACCATATATTTT.

The chain employs TRBV6-1 and TRBJ2-6; 7 bases map to TRBD2. Germline CDR1 reads MNHNS; CDR2 reads SASEGT. Germline trimming cut 7 bases from V and 5 bases from J; bases unmatched to any gene: 5. The CDR3 is made up of 14 amino acids. CDR3 sequence reads: CASNRGGRANVLTF. The CDR3 nucleotides read TGTGCCAGCAATCGCGGGGGTAGGGCCAACGTCCTGACTTTC.

The rearrangement links TRBV30 to TRBJ1-3; D remains ambiguous. Trimming removed 0 bases at V and 0 bases at J, with 6 bases between. CDR1 and CDR2 (germline): GTSNPN, SVGIG (reference sequence). The CDR3 is 14 residues long. CDR3 amino acids: CAWSVVSSGNTIYF. In DNA, the CDR3 is TGTGCCTGGAGTGTTGTGAGCTCTGGAAACACCATATATTTT.

The chain links TRBV5-5 to TRBJ2-7, with TRBD2 identical over 7 bases. The CDR3 runs to 16 residues. Looked up from germline, CDR1 is SGHKS and CDR2 is YYEKEE (reference sequence). Trimming at V came to 4 bases and at J to 0 bases, leaving 10 bases not matched to a gene. The CDR3 nucleotides read TGTGCCAGCAGCAGGGATAGCGGGCTGAGCTCCTACGAGCAGTACTTC. Translation gives CASSRDSGLSSYEQYF. The full variable domain, rest sourced from reference TRBV5-5 and TRBJ2-7, is DAGVTQSPTHLIKTRGQQVTLRCSPISGHKSVSWYQQVLGQGPQFIFQYYEKEERGRGNFPDRFSARQFPNYSSELNVNALLLGDSALYLCASSRDSGLSSYEQYFGPGTRLTVT.

The CDR3 is CASSLTSGVSYEQYF. CDR3 DNA: TGTGCCAGCAGTTTGACTAGCGGGGTCTCCTACGAGCAGTACTTC. The V gene is TRBV11-2, the J gene TRBJ2-7; 11 bases agree with TRBD2. Germline CDR1 and CDR2: SGHAT and FQNNGV. Trimming cost V 6 bases and J 0 bases; bases outside gene matches: 4. This CDR3 contains 15 residues.

The chain is built from TRBV6-1 and TRBJ1-1; no reliable D call. The germline V gene has CDR1 MNHNS and CDR2 SASEGT. V lost 11 bases and J lost 1, with 14 bases in between. The CDR3 extends over 13 amino acids. The CDR3 region is CAARVRENTEAFF. CDR3 DNA sequence: TGTGCCGCTCGTGTACGGGAGAACACTGAAGCTTTCTTT.

The gene calls are TRBV6-1 and TRBJ1-1, with 9 bases that match TRBD1. The CDR3 is 14 amino acids. Trimming removed 5 bases from V and 5 bases from J; junction bases left unmatched: 6. Germline CDR1 reads MNHNS; CDR2 reads SASEGT. In DNA, the CDR3 is TGTGCCAGCAGTTTACGGACAGGGGCGACTGAAGCTTTCTTT. Its translation is CASSLRTGATEAFF.

The chain uses TRBV6-1 and TRBJ2-3; D is uncertain. Deletions cut 4 bases from V and 0 bases from J, with 8 bases between. CDR1 and CDR2 (germline): MNHNS, SASEGT. This CDR3 contains 14 residues. The CDR3 bases are TGTGCCAGCAGTGCCCTGGACAGCACAGATACGCAGTATTTT. Amino acid sequence: CASSALDSTDTQYF.

V is TRBV14 and J is TRBJ1-2; D is ambiguous. CDR1 is SGHDN and CDR2 is FVKESK in the germline V gene. Trimming cost V 2 bases and J 4 bases, with 11 bases left between them. This CDR3 is built from 14 residues. CDR3 sequence reads: CASSQIGSTYGYTF. CDR3 nucleotides: TGTGCCAGCAGCCAAATCGGATCGACCTATGGCTACACCTTC.

The chain combines TRBV14 with TRBJ1-1; no clear D. The CDR3 sequence is 15 residues long. Germline V CDR1 and CDR2: SGHDN, FVKESK. Trimming took 0 bases from V and 6 from J, leaving 14 bases between them. CDR3 sequence reads: CASSQELGDIAEAFF. As DNA, the CDR3 is TGTGCCAGCAGCCAAGAGTTGGGAGATATCGCTGAAGCTTTCTTT.

This sequence joins TRBV7-9 and TRBJ2-2; possibly TRBD1 for D (6 bases). Trimming cost V 4 bases and J 4 bases, with 19 bases left between them. This CDR3 has 17 residues. Germline loops: CDR1 SEHNR, CDR2 FQNEAQ (reference sequence). CDR3 amino acids: CASSSIESTGPTGELFF. CDR3 sequence (DNA): TGTGCCAGCAGCTCCATAGAATCCACAGGGCCCACCGGGGAGCTGTTTTTT.

V usage is TRBV5-4 and J usage is TRBJ1-2, with D perhaps matching TRBD1 (5 bases). V lost 2 bases and J lost 6, with 11 bases in between. This CDR3 is 13 amino acids long. Germline V CDR1 and CDR2: SGHNT, YYREEE (reference sequence). CDR3 coding DNA: TGTGCCAGCAGCTTCCAGGGCGGGCATGGCTACACCTTC. Translated, it gives CASSFQGGHGYTF.